The clone carrying this TCR beta chain was picked up a small number of times. The antigen remains unidentified. This sample is drawn from a study of T-cell memory formation after mild COVID-19. Findings and caveats of the study: Day 15 to 85 contractors were CD4/CD8 balanced; later expanders leaned CD4+.

TCRdb reprocessed the 5' RACE reads via MiXCR and lists one record per CDR3 protein. The repertoire consists of hundreds of thousands of distinct CDR3 sequences, with roughly 17% occurring once and the leading ten covering about a fifth. Per germline, CDR1 KGHSH and CDR2 LQKENI. J gave up 6 bases and V 0 bases, and 15 bases lay outside the gene matches. This CDR3 is built from 19 residues. The sequence was obtained from a man younger than 30 who had mild COVID-19 (a few samples of this study predate the infection). Cell type and time point are not known. This sequence joins TRBV18 and TRBJ2-1; TRBD1 agrees at 9 bases. The source material was PBMCs or a T cell subset sorted from them (not recorded which). CDR3: CASSPPVRAMGTGSNEQFF. The CDR3 nucleotides read TGTGCCAGCTCACCACCTGTAAGGGCGATGGGGACAGGGAGCAATGAGCAGTTCTTC.